This TCR beta chain was sequenced for a study of CD8 T cells in Susac syndrome. Study results and limitations: The authors acknowledged that their TCR sequencing and HLA analysis involved a relatively small number of individuals.

Regarding this clonotype: Its antigen is unknown.

Germline trimming cut 3 bases from V and 1 base from J; bases unmatched to any gene: 4. Germline V lookup: CDR1 DFQATT, CDR2 SNEGSKA (reference sequence). There are 14 residues in the CDR3. Random-hexamer reverse transcription was applied to roughly 0.45 to 1 ug RNA. One entry per CDR3 protein results from TCRdb running MiXCR on the immunoSEQ multiplex PCR reads. The sample consists of about 120,000 distinct CDR3 sequences, around 94% of them appearing once. This receptor was obtained from a human donor with Susac syndrome. Sequencing was done on a sample of CD8+ T cells from PBMCs. This sequence joins TRBV20-1 and TRBJ1-1; 8 positions match TRBD1. CDR3 in amino acids: CSARVTGGNTEAFF. The CDR3 region has the DNA TGCAGTGCTAGGGTTACAGGGGGGAACACTGAAGCTTTCTTT.